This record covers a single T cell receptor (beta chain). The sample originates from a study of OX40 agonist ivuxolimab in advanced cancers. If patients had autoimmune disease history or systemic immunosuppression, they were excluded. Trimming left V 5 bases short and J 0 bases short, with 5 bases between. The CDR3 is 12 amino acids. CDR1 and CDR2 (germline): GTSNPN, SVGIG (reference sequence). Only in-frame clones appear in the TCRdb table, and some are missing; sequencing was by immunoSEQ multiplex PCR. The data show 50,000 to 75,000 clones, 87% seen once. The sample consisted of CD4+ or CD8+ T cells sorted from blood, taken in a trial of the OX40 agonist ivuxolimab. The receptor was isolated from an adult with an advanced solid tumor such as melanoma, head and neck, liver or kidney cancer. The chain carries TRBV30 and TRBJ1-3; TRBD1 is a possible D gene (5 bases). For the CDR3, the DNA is TGTGCCTGGGGACACTCTGGAAACACCATATATTTT. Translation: CAWGHSGNTIYF.